The 24 T cell receptor beta chains presented below share a single source sample, sequenced in a study of early T cells in non-severe SARS-CoV-2 infection. TCRdb reanalysed the 5' RACE reads using MiXCR and keeps one entry per CDR3 protein. The sample includes over 30,000 distinct CDR3 sequences, about 5% of them seen just once. Sequenced sample: whole blood. Receptors originate from an adult who was a healthcare worker with PCR-confirmed SARS-CoV-2 infection or an uninfected control (not recorded which).

There are many counts of this clonotype. This chain connects TRBV2 to TRBJ2-2; the D gene is possibly TRBD1 (5 bases). CDR1 and CDR2 from the germline V gene are SNHLY and FYNNEI. Trimming pared 4 bases from V and 5 bases from J, leaving 11 bases between. The CDR3 has 14 amino acids. As DNA, the CDR3 is TGTGCCAGCAGTGTCTCCGCAGGGACCGGGGAGCTGTTTTTT. This gives the protein CASSVSAGTGELFF.

At least ten counts were recorded for this clonotype. V and J are TRBV10-2 and TRBJ2-1; D is unresolved. V gave up 0 bases and J gave up 1 base, with 7 bases separating them. Germline CDR1 WSHSY, CDR2 SAAADI. The CDR3 covers 15 residues. The CDR3 reads CASSESAGSYNEQFF. The DNA of the CDR3 is TGCGCCAGCAGTGAGTCGGCCGGATCCTACAATGAGCAGTTCTTC.

V usage is TRBV19 and J usage is TRBJ2-3; 11 bases align to TRBD2. This CDR3 has 14 amino acids. CDR1 and CDR2 (germline): LNHDA, SQIVND (reference sequence). The J segment lost 10 bases and the V segment lost 4 bases, leaving 7 bases of the junction unmatched. CDR3 loop: CASSNLAGGVAQYF. CDR3 DNA sequence: TGTGCCAGTAGTAACCTAGCGGGGGGTGTCGCGCAGTATTTT.

This clonotype appeared many times. The chain has TRBV28 and TRBJ2-3, with 12 nucleotides matching TRBD2. V lost 4 bases and J lost 2; bases outside the gene matches: 4. The CDR3 runs to 16 residues. In germline, CDR1 is MDHEN, CDR2 SYDVKM. Here the CDR3 reads CASSSRLAGVTDTQYF. CDR3 coding DNA: TGTGCCAGCAGTTCAAGACTAGCGGGGGTCACAGATACGCAGTATTTT. Variable domain in full (rest from reference TRBV28 and TRBJ2-3): DVKVTQSSRYLVKRTGEKVFLECVQDMDHENMFWYRQDPGLGLRLIYFSYDVKMKEKGDIPEGYSVSREKKERFSLILESASTNQTSMYLCASSSRLAGVTDTQYFGPGTRLTVL.

Turning to this clonotype: At one end the junction does not follow the germline gene, possibly because of a read error. The V gene is TRBV19, the J gene TRBJ2-1; 8 bases map to TRBD1. The CDR3 extends over 13 amino acids. The germline gives CDR1 LNHDA, CDR2 SQIVND (reference sequence). The CDR3 spells CASGGNIYNEQIF. The CDR3 DNA sequence: TGTGCCTCAGGGGGCAACATCTACAATGAGCAGATCTTC.

The rearrangement uses TRBV6-2 or TRBV6-3 and TRBJ2-7; 8 bases are a match to TRBD1. The trim removed 7 bases at V and 3 bases at J, leaving 8 bases unmatched. The germline V gene encodes CDR1 MNHEY and CDR2 SVGEGT. CDR3 size: 14 residues. CDR3 residues: CASTGTGLVYEQYF. The CDR3, as DNA: TGTGCCAGCACCGGGACAGGATTAGTCTACGAGCAGTACTTC.

In this sample, this clonotype turned up a few times. The chain links TRBV2 to TRBJ2-3; TRBD1 matches at 7 bases. V dropped 6 bases and J dropped 0; count of bases not matched to a gene: 3. Germline V gene lookup returns CDR1 SNHLY and CDR2 FYNNEI. This CDR3 is 14 amino acids long. The CDR3 is CASSRDSSTDTQYF. CDR3 coding DNA: TGTGCCAGCAGCCGGGACAGCAGCACAGATACGCAGTATTTT.

There are many counts of this clonotype. The chain joins TRBV7-3 to TRBJ2-2; D is unclear. CDR3 size: 12 residues. CDR1 is SGHTA and CDR2 is FQGTGA in the germline V gene. The V and J ends lost 5 bases and 4 bases respectively, with 5 bases between them. The CDR3 sequence is CASSPSTGELFF. CDR3 in DNA: TGTGCCAGCAGCCCCAGCACCGGGGAGCTGTTTTTT.

The chain recombines TRBV7-8 with TRBJ2-5, with a possible D match to TRBD1 (6 bases). CDR1 and CDR2 from the germline V gene are SGHVS and FQNEAQ. The V end lost 4 bases, the J end lost 12 bases, and 12 bases lay between the germline ends. The CDR3 has 11 residues. CDR3 coding DNA: TGTGCCAGCAGCTCGTTCGAGGGGGAGTACTTC. This sequence encodes CASSSFEGEYF.

This clonotype was seen repeatedly, ten times or more. The rearrangement joins TRBV6-2 or TRBV6-3 to TRBJ2-7; D is unresolved. Germline V gene lookup returns CDR1 MNHEY and CDR2 SVGEGT. This CDR3 has 12 amino acids. Trimming stripped 2 bases from V and 4 bases from J, with 6 bases between. Here the CDR3 DNA reads TGTGCCAGCAGTTACCCGAGGTACGAGCAGTACTTC. As protein: CASSYPRYEQYF.

This clonotype was found many times. The chain is built from TRBV29-1 and TRBJ1-2; 7 nucleotides line up with TRBD1. Trimming cost V 7 bases and J 0 bases; bases outside gene matches: 2. Germline values: CDR1 SQVTM, CDR2 ANQGSEA. The CDR3 is made up of 12 amino acids. The CDR3 DNA sequence: TGCAGCGCCGGGACAGCTAACTATGGCTACACCTTC. Its translation is CSAGTANYGYTF.

This clonotype came up a few times. The rearrangement joins TRBV6-5 to TRBJ2-7; D tentatively fits TRBD1 or TRBD2 (5 bases each). Germline V gene sequence: CDR1 MNHEY, CDR2 SVGAGI. This CDR3 is built from 15 residues. Trimming cost V 2 bases and J 0 bases, with 11 bases left between them. The CDR3 region has the DNA TGTGCCAGCAGTTACCGGGACGGAAGCTCCTACGAGCAGTACTTC. This sequence encodes CASSYRDGSSYEQYF.

J is TRBJ2-3 and V is TRBV12-3 or TRBV12-4; TRBD1 aligns across 9 bases. J gave up 6 bases and V 1 base, and 8 bases lay outside the gene matches. The CDR3 runs 16 residues. CDR3 amino acids: CASSLGQGVGSDTQYF. The CDR3 bases are TGTGCCAGCAGTTTAGGACAGGGGGTCGGAAGCGATACGCAGTATTTT.

This clonotype was seen repeatedly, ten times or more. The CDR3 coding sequence is TGTGCCAGTAGTATTGTCGGCCTGGGGGGCACTGAAGCTTTCTTT. Amino acids: CASSIVGLGGTEAFF. This chain joins TRBV19 and TRBJ1-1, with D perhaps TRBD1 (5 bases). Trimming stripped 3 bases from V and 4 bases from J, with 15 bases between. Germline-derived CDR1 and CDR2 are LNHDA and SQIVND (reference sequence). This CDR3 contains 15 residues. Full variable domain (outside the CDR3, taken from reference TRBV19 and TRBJ1-1): DGGITQSPKYLFRKEGQNVTLSCEQNLNHDAMYWYRQDPGQGLRLIYYSQIVNDFQKGDIAEGYSVSREKKESFPLTVTSAQKNPTAFYLCASSIVGLGGTEAFFGQGTRLTVV.

This clonotype occurred many times. V is TRBV11-2 and J is TRBJ2-1, with TRBD2 matching over 13 bases. The ends lost 4 bases at V and 7 bases at J; junction bases unmatched: 1. The CDR3 has 14 amino acids. Germline V gives CDR1 SGHAT, CDR2 FQNNGV. The CDR3 sequence is CASSWTSGGNEQFF. The CDR3 DNA sequence: TGTGCCAGCAGCTGGACTAGCGGGGGAAATGAGCAGTTCTTC.

CDR3 coding DNA: TGTGCCAGCAGTGCCGTACAGGGGTTTAATTCACCCCTCCACTTT. This codes for CASSAVQGFNSPLHF. This chain connects TRBV28 to TRBJ1-6, with 7 nucleotides matching TRBD1. CDR1 is MDHEN, CDR2 SYDVKM, per germline. CDR3 length equals 15 residues. The J segment lost 6 bases and the V segment lost 5 bases, leaving 7 bases of the junction unmatched.

This clonotype has at least ten counts. The genes are TRBV9 and TRBJ1-1; D is perhaps TRBD1 (5 bases). Trimming removed 0 bases at V and 4 bases at J, with 10 bases between. This CDR3 is 14 amino acids long. Per the germline V gene, CDR1 is SGDLS and CDR2 is YYNGEE. In DNA, the CDR3 is TGTGCCAGCAGCGTAGGGGGCATGGGCACTGAAGCTTTCTTT. Its translation is CASSVGGMGTEAFF.

This clonotype occurred a few times. The genes are TRBV20-1 and TRBJ1-1; D is possibly TRBD1 (5 bases). Germline loops: CDR1 DFQATT, CDR2 SNEGSKA (reference sequence). CDR3 length: 15 amino acids. V was pared by 0 bases and J by 5 bases, with 16 bases between. CDR3 coding DNA: TGCAGTGCTAGAGATCCCTCCGGGGGTACAACTGAAGCTTTCTTT. Translation gives CSARDPSGGTTEAFF.

A single count supports this clonotype. This clone may be a read error of a much larger clone one base away. The chain is built from TRBV29-1 and TRBJ1-1; D not resolved. CDR1 is SQVTM, CDR2 ANQGSEA, per germline. The CDR3 extends over 14 amino acids. V shed 7 bases and J shed 2 bases, with 17 bases lying between them. The CDR3 loop is CSAAYKSQNTEAFF. The CDR3 DNA sequence: TGCAGCGCTGCCTACAAAAGTCAAAACACTGAAGCTTTCTTT.

This clonotype was observed a few times. This sequence joins TRBV2 and TRBJ2-7, with 9 bases fitting TRBD2. Trimming removed 9 bases from V and 3 bases from J; junction bases left unmatched: 12. The CDR3 is made up of 15 amino acids. CDR1 SNHLY and CDR2 FYNNEI come from the germline V gene. The CDR3 loop is CASWDGLAIHYEQYF. The CDR3 DNA reads TGTGCCAGTTGGGACGGACTAGCGATTCACTACGAGCAGTACTTC.

This clonotype was recorded a few times. This rearrangement joins TRBV29-1 to TRBJ2-7; TRBD1 is a possible D gene (6 bases). CDR3 size: 13 residues. Germline V gene data show CDR1 as SQVTM and CDR2 as ANQGSEA. Trimming cost V 3 bases and J 3 bases, with 12 bases left between them. The CDR3 here is CSVDGQGLYEQYF. The CDR3 nucleotides read TGCAGCGTTGATGGTCAGGGGCTCTACGAGCAGTACTTC.

In this sample, this clonotype turned up many times. The chain combines TRBV4-3 with TRBJ2-6, with TRBD2 matching 9 bases. Per germline, CDR1 LGHNA and CDR2 YSLEER. This CDR3 is 17 amino acids long. J gave up 4 bases and V 3 bases, and 7 bases lay outside the gene matches. The CDR3: CASSQRGLAEGANVLTF. The DNA for the CDR3 is TGCGCCAGCAGCCAGAGGGGACTAGCTGAGGGGGCCAACGTCCTGACTTTC.

There are a few counts of this clonotype. V and J are TRBV19 and TRBJ2-5; 8 bases are a match to TRBD2. The CDR3 is 15 amino acids. J was trimmed by 5 bases and V by 5 bases; bases with no gene match: 10. Looked up from germline, CDR1 is LNHDA and CDR2 is SQIVND (reference sequence). The CDR3 here is CASSPELAGGETQYF. CDR3 coding DNA: TGTGCCAGTAGTCCAGAGCTAGCGGGCGGGGAGACCCAGTACTTC.

The table lists this clonotype with many counts. The V and J genes are TRBV14 and TRBJ1-2; D gene uncertain. The CDR3 sequence is 14 residues long. V was clipped by 1 base and J by 4 bases, with 10 bases between them. Germline assignment: CDR1 SGHDN and CDR2 FVKESK. In DNA form, the CDR3 reads TGTGCCAGCAGCCAAGGAACATCCCTCTATGGCTACACCTTC. Translating it yields CASSQGTSLYGYTF.